These T cell receptor beta chains were read from a single sample in a study of cytomegalovirus exposure and HLA in healthy donors. Assay used: immunoSEQ multiplex PCR; TCRdb lists only in-frame clones, some missing. The sample has about 71,000 clones; about 71% are singletons. The sequencing sample was made of PBMCs. The receptors derive from a woman aged 50 to 60 in good health and CMV-seropositive. Both conserved end residues are part of each CDR3. D genes are given only for firm matches. Clone size is given for some rows only: seen once, a few or many times, or a class if the clone is expanded.

>.|TRBJ1-3|.|TRBV12-2
CASRQCRLGGMTMPGNTIYF
TGTGCAAGTCGCCAATGCCGACTCGGGGGGATGACAATGCCTGGAAACACCATATATTTT
>.|TRBJ1-1|TRBD1|TRBV28
CASSSTSSHRGHTEAFF
TGTGCCAGCAGTTCCACCTCGAGCCACAGGGGGCATACTGAAGCTTTCTTT
>.|TRBJ1-1|.|TRBV1
CTSSLFIAVIQFGTEAFF
TGCACCAGCAGCCTCTTCATTGCGGTTATTCAATTCGGTACTGAAGCTTTCTTT
>.|TRBJ2-3|TRBD1|TRBV9
CASSEGAWVDTQYF
TGTGCCAGCAGCGAGGGGGCTTGGGTAGATACGCAGTATTTT
>.|TRBJ2-5|.|TRBV7-2
CASSLGSRGETQYF
TGTGCCAGCAGCTTAGGGTCCAGGGGAGAGACCCAGTACTTC
>.|TRBJ1-1|TRBD1|TRBV18
CASSLNSGTGNTEAFF
TGTGCCAGCTCTCTAAATTCCGGGACAGGGAACACTGAAGCTTTCTTT
>.|TRBJ2-2|TRBD1|TRBV7-9
CASSLSGQGVTGELFF
TGTGCCAGCAGCTTATCTGGACAGGGAGTCACCGGGGAGCTGTTTTTT
>once|TRBJ2-1|.|TRBV4-1
CASSQPERTEQFF
TGCGCCAGCAGCCAACCCGAGCGTACTGAGCAGTTCTTC
>.|TRBJ2-7|TRBD1|TRBV6-5
CASSYSRTGDSYEQYF
TGTGCCAGCAGTTACTCCAGGACAGGGGATTCCTACGAGCAGTACTTC
>many|TRBJ2-7|.|TRBV6-5
CASSPSLSRSYEQYF
TGTGCCAGCAGTCCATCACTTAGTCGGTCCTACGAGCAGTACTTC
>.|TRBJ2-7|TRBD2|TRBV7-9
CASSSVGGTSGSSEQYF
TGTGCCAGCAGCTCTGTGGGGGGGACTAGCGGGAGTTCCGAGCAGTACTTC
>few|TRBJ2-1|.|TRBV18
CASSPPGQLSSYNEQFF
TGTGCCAGCTCACCCCCCGGACAGTTGAGCTCCTACAATGAGCAGTTCTTC
>.|TRBJ1-1|TRBD1|TRBV5-6
CASSLVDRGTEAFF
TGTGCCAGCAGCTTGGTAGACAGGGGAACTGAAGCTTTCTTT
>.|TRBJ2-1|TRBD2|TRBV7-2
CASSLKAGVQDEQFF
TGTGCCAGCAGCTTAAAAGCGGGAGTTCAGGATGAGCAGTTCTTC
>once|TRBJ1-4|.|TRBV19
CASSPAGVFEKLFF
TGTGCCAGTAGTCCCGCCGGTGTATTTGAAAAACTGTTTTTT
>.|TRBJ1-6|.|TRBV4-2
CASSREESPLHF
TGTGCCAGCAGCCGGGAGGAATCACCCCTCCACTTT
>.|TRBJ1-5|TRBD1|TRBV6-1
CASRTGQGIVQPQHF
TGTGCCAGCAGAACGGGACAGGGAATTGTTCAGCCCCAGCATTTT
>.|TRBJ1-1|.|TRBV5-1
CASSLERGRNTEAFF
TGCGCCAGCAGCTTGGAAAGGGGCAGGAACACTGAAGCTTTCTTT
>few|TRBJ2-1|TRBD2|TRBV29-1
CSVEGGGYSYNEQFF
TGCAGCGTTGAAGGCGGGGGGTACTCCTACAATGAGCAGTTCTTC
>.|TRBJ1-5|.|TRBV5-5
CASSWNPQGGQPQHF
TGTGCCAGCAGCTGGAACCCCCAGGGCGGCCAGCCCCAGCATTTT
>.|TRBJ2-7|.|TRBV7-2
CASSPKQDTLYEQYF
TGTGCCAGCAGTCCCAAGCAGGACACGCTCTACGAGCAGTACTTC
>few|TRBJ2-1|TRBD2|TRBV7-3
CASSSQPASGRANEQFF
TGTGCCAGCAGCTCCCAACCGGCTAGCGGGAGGGCCAATGAGCAGTTCTTC
>.|TRBJ1-1|.|TRBV27
CASYPGGGNTEAFF
TGTGCCAGCTATCCCGGGGGAGGGAACACTGAAGCTTTCTTT
>.|TRBJ2-7|.|TRBV5-1
CASSSGRTANYEQYF
TGCGCCAGCAGCTCGGGAAGGACAGCCAACTACGAGCAGTACTTC
>.|TRBJ2-7|TRBD2|TRBV10-2
CASSLTSGSGYEQYF
TGCGCCAGCTCCCTGACTAGCGGGAGTGGTTACGAGCAGTACTTC
>.|TRBJ2-7|TRBD1|TRBV7-3
CASSLMGTGFYEQYF
TGTGCCAGCAGCTTAATGGGGACAGGGTTCTACGAGCAGTACTTC
>.|TRBJ2-1|TRBD2|TRBV19
CASSMSLAVYNEQFF
TGTGCCAGTAGTATGAGCCTAGCGGTGTACAATGAGCAGTTCTTC
>.|TRBJ1-6|.|TRBV11-2
CASSLDRSPLHF
TGTGCCAGCAGCTTAGATCGTTCACCCCTCCACTTT
>.|TRBJ2-2|.|TRBV9
CASSPGTSNTGELFF
TGTGCCAGCAGCCCCGGGACTTCTAACACCGGGGAGCTGTTTTTT
>.|TRBJ2-7|TRBD1|TRBV28
CASSSPTGSSYEQYF
TGTGCCAGCAGTTCCCCGACAGGGAGCTCCTACGAGCAGTACTTC
>many|TRBJ2-1|TRBD2|TRBV4-3
CASSQGLAGGYNEQFF
TGCGCCAGCAGCCAAGGACTAGCGGGGGGGTACAATGAGCAGTTCTTC
>few|TRBJ2-7|TRBD2|TRBV28
CASFTRGLAGRRSYEQYF
TGTGCCAGCTTTACGAGGGGACTAGCGGGACGAAGGTCCTACGAGCAGTACTTC
>many|TRBJ2-1|TRBD1|TRBV4-3
CASSQDDREFSNEQFF
TGCGCCAGCAGCCAAGATGACAGGGAGTTTAGCAATGAGCAGTTCTTC
>.|TRBJ1-3|.|TRBV19
CASRTTGEGNTIYF
TGTGCCAGCCGCACCACTGGAGAAGGAAACACCATATATTTT
>once|TRBJ2-1|TRBD2|TRBV4-3
CASSQLSGLAGEQFF
TGCGCCAGCAGCCAGCTCTCGGGACTAGCGGGTGAGCAGTTCTTC
>.|TRBJ1-3|TRBD1|TRBV30
CAWSVTGDAGNTIYF
TGTGCCTGGAGTGTGACAGGGGACGCTGGAAACACCATATATTTT
>.|TRBJ2-1|.|TRBV5-1
CASSPWTGGVNEQFF
TGCGCCAGCAGCCCCTGGACAGGCGGGGTTAATGAGCAGTTCTTC
>.|TRBJ2-2|.|TRBV2
CASSEDRNTGELFF
TGTGCCAGCAGTGAAGACAGAAACACCGGGGAGCTGTTTTTT
>few|TRBJ2-5|TRBD1|TRBV5-1
CASSRTGEETQYF
TGCGCCAGCAGCAGGACAGGGGAAGAGACCCAGTACTTC
>few|TRBJ1-1|.|TRBV4-1
CASSQGPGMNTEAFF
TGCGCCAGCAGCCAAGGCCCGGGTATGAACACTGAAGCTTTCTTT
>.|TRBJ1-2|TRBD1|TRBV7-2
CASSTRQGLKGGYTF
TGTGCCAGCAGCACGAGACAGGGGTTGAAAGGCGGCTACACCTTC
>.|TRBJ2-1|.|TRBV5-1
CASSLAQLNNEQFF
TGCGCCAGCAGCTTGGCACAGCTAAACAATGAGCAGTTCTTC
>once|TRBJ2-2|.|TRBV29-1
CSVGVRGVNTGELFF
TGCAGCGTTGGGGTCCGCGGGGTTAACACCGGGGAGCTGTTTTTT
>few|TRBJ1-4|.|TRBV6-5
CASSYSFRVEKLFF
TGTGCCAGCAGTTACTCGTTTCGGGTTGAAAAACTGTTTTTT
>.|TRBJ2-7|.|TRBV5-4
CASSLSSYEQYF
TGTGCCAGCAGCCTTAGCTCCTACGAGCAGTACTTC
>few|TRBJ1-3|.|TRBV15
CATSRDRAVVTPSGNTIYF
TGTGCCACCAGCAGAGATCGTGCGGTGGTGACCCCTTCTGGAAACACCATATATTTT
>.|TRBJ1-1|.|TRBV6-1
CASSRSVEGVAEAFF
TGTGCCAGCAGTCGTTCCGTGGAGGGAGTCGCTGAAGCTTTCTTT
>.|TRBJ1-3|TRBD1|TRBV7-8
CASSSTSYAGGTGNTIYF
TGTGCCAGCAGTTCGACCAGTTATGCAGGGGGAACTGGAAACACCATATATTTT
>.|TRBJ2-5|.|TRBV7-2
CASSLARETQYF
TGTGCCAGCAGCTTAGCTCGAGAGACCCAGTACTTC
>.|TRBJ2-1|TRBD1|TRBV7-2
CASSLRQGVSSYNEQFF
TGTGCCAGCAGCCTCAGACAGGGAGTTTCCTCCTACAATGAGCAGTTCTTC
>.|TRBJ2-7|.|TRBV19
CASTRGSQGGEQYF
TGTGCCAGTACCCGTGGGTCACAGGGCGGCGAGCAGTACTTC
>.|TRBJ1-1|.|TRBV30
CAWNRLNTEAFF
TGTGCCTGGAACAGGCTGAACACTGAAGCTTTCTTT
>.|TRBJ2-1|.|TRBV29-1
CSVEDGPEWQGGYNEQFF
TGCAGCGTTGAAGACGGTCCGGAATGGCAGGGTGGTTACAATGAGCAGTTCTTC
>.|TRBJ1-1|.|TRBV29-1
CSAQWNTEAFF
TGCAGCGCCCAGTGGAACACTGAAGCTTTCTTT
>.|TRBJ1-4|.|TRBV5-1
CASSVAPDEKLFF
TGCGCCAGCAGCGTAGCTCCTGACGAAAAACTGTTTTTT